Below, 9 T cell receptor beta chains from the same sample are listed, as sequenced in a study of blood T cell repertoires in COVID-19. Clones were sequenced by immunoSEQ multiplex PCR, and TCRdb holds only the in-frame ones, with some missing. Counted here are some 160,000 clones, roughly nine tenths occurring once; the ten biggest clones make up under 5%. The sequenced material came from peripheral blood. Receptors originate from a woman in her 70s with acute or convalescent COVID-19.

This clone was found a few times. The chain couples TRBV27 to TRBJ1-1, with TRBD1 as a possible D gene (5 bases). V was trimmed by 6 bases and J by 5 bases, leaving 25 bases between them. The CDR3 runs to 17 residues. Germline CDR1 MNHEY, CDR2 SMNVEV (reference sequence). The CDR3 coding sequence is TGTGCCAGCAGCTCCAGCGGGGTAGGGCAGTGGGGGACTGAAGCTTTCTTT. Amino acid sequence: CASSSSGVGQWGTEAFF.

The CDR3 reads CASTNGGVVSSYEQYF. Written as DNA, the CDR3 is TGCGCCAGCACTAATGGCGGGGTGGTCAGCTCCTACGAGCAGTACTTC. The rearrangement joins TRBV5-1 to TRBJ2-7; TRBD2 might be the D (6 bases). The V gene lost 6 bases and the J gene lost 0 bases, with 19 bases spanning the gap. This CDR3 region has 16 residues. In germline, CDR1 is SGHRS, CDR2 YFSETQ. Based on the CDR3 plus reference TRBV5-1 and TRBJ2-7, the full variable domain is KAGVTQTPRYLIKTRGQQVTLSCSPISGHRSVSWYQQTPGQGLQFLFEYFSETQRNKGNFPGRFSGRQFSNSRSEMNVSTLELGDSALYLCASTNGGVVSSYEQYFGPGTRLTVT.

CDR3 region: CASSPQRAGHTGELFF. The CDR3 nucleotides read TGTGCCAGCTCCCCCCAGAGAGCGGGACATACCGGGGAGCTGTTTTTT. The chain joins TRBV18 to TRBJ2-2; tentative D call: TRBD2 (7 bases). Trimming took off 6 bases at V and 5 bases at J, with 19 bases between the two ends. From germline, CDR1 is KGHSH and CDR2 LQKENI. The CDR3 runs 16 residues.

The CDR3 region has the DNA TGCGCCAGCAGCCAAGATTGGGGACAGGGGGGCTACGAGCAGTACTTC. Protein sequence: CASSQDWGQGGYEQYF. The V gene is TRBV4-3, the J gene TRBJ2-7, with TRBD1 matching over 11 bases. Germline CDR1 and CDR2: LGHNA and YSLEER. The CDR3 is 16 residues long. With 0 bases clipped from V and 3 bases from J, the junction kept 4 bases outside the gene matches.

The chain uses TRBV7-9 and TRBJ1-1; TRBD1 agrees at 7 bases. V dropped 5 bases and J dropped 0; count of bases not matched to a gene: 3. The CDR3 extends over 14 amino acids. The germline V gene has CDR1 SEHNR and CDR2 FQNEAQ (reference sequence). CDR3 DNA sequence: TGTGCCAGCAGCCCAGGACAGGTGAACACTGAAGCTTTCTTT. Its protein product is CASSPGQVNTEAFF.

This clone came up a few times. DNA of the CDR3: TGTGCCAGCAGTGATCAGCGTCACTCCTACAATGAGCAGTTCTTC. Protein: CASSDQRHSYNEQFF. The rearrangement uses TRBV2 and TRBJ2-1; D gene ambiguous. V was clipped by 3 bases and J by 0 bases, with 9 bases between them. The CDR3 contains 15 residues. Per germline, CDR1 SNHLY and CDR2 FYNNEI.

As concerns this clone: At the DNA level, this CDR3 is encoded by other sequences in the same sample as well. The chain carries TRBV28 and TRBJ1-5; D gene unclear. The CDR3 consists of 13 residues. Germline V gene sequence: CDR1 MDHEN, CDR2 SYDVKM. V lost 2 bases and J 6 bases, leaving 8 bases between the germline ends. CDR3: CASSLTGLQPQHF. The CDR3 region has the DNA TGTGCCAGCAGTTTAACTGGACTTCAGCCCCAGCATTTT.

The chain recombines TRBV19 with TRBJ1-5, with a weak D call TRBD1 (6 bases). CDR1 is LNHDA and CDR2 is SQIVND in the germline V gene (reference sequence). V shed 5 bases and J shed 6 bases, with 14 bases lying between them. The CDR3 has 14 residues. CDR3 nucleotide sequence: TGTGCCAGTAGTTATCGACGGGGGGCTCAGCCCCAGCATTTT. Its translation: CASSYRRGAQPQHF.

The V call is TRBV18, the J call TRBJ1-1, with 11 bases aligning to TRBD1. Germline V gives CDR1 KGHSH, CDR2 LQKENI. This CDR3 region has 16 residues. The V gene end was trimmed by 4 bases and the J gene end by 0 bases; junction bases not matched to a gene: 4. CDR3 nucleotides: TGTGCCAGCTCACGGGGACAGGGGGGGTTGAACACTGAAGCTTTCTTT. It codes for CASSRGQGGLNTEAFF.